This T cell receptor (beta chain) was identified during a study of T-cell reconstitution after alpha-beta-depleted transplantation in children. The table lists this clonotype with a few counts. The TCRbeta library was prepared with unique molecular identifiers. TCRdb re-derived calls from the PCR reads in MiXCR, one entry per CDR3 protein. The sample includes around 600,000 distinct CDR3 sequences, about 10% seen only once; the top ten take less than 5%. The sequencing used PBMCs from the stem cell graft donor, collected from the stem cell graft. This TCR came from a human donor who donated a stem cell graft to a child with acute myeloid leukemia.

CDR3 loop: CASSLVFLTGAMNTEAFF. For the CDR3, the DNA is TGTGCCAGCAGCTTAGTTTTCTTGACAGGGGCAATGAACACTGAAGCTTTCTTT. The J gene is TRBJ1-1, the V gene TRBV7-6, with 8 bases fitting TRBD1. The CDR3 sequence is 18 residues long. Germline trimming cut 1 base from V and 0 bases from J; bases unmatched to any gene: 10. The V gene's germline CDR1 is SGHVS and CDR2 FNYEAQ.